The following is a T cell receptor (beta chain) sequence with its context. Its antigen is unknown. This entry comes from a study of response to subunit inactivated influenza vaccine. Study conclusions and caveats: The authors offered the suggestion that each seasonal influenza vaccination recruits few new T cells.

TCRdb fed the RT-PCR reads into MiXCR, producing one record per CDR3 protein. The repertoire consists of 500,000 to 600,000 distinct CDR3 sequences, with 16% occurring once and the leading ten covering less than 4%. This CDR3 contains 17 residues. Germline assignment: CDR1 DFQATT and CDR2 SNEGSKA (reference sequence). The V gene end was trimmed by 0 bases and the J gene end by 3 bases; junction bases not matched to a gene: 12. The genes are TRBV20-1 and TRBJ2-7, with 9 nucleotides matching TRBD2. This clonotype was sampled from a man aged 50 to 69 who received an inactivated influenza vaccine. Sample: CD4+ T cells sorted from PBMCs, taken less than 30 months after vaccination. The CDR3 spells CSARDRLNSGRDYEQYF. The CDR3 nucleotides are TGCAGTGCTAGAGACCGACTGAATAGCGGGAGAGACTACGAGCAGTACTTC.